Listed here is a single T cell receptor beta chain. The record originates from a study of blood T cell repertoires in COVID-19. Study background: Acute and convalescent COVID-19 samples came from the United States, Italy and Spain. Nucleic acid was either cDNA or gDNA, and it came from T cells, B-cell-depleted T cells, or PBMCs.

Seattle participants joined during active infection and were tracked over time. The V and J ends lost 5 bases and 6 bases, in that order; junction bases with no gene match: 4. Germline V lookup: CDR1 SEHNR, CDR2 FQNEAQ (reference sequence). This CDR3 contains 13 residues. Per the original methods: Reference gene primer amplification gave estimated nucleated cell counts. The assay was immunoSEQ multiplex PCR, and TCRdb's table has in-frame clones only and misses some. V and J calls and clone size follow that table, whereas D and trimming were derived from the DNA. The sample lists roughly 180,000 clones; about 81% were seen once.

The rearrangement links TRBV7-9 to TRBJ2-3; 8 positions match TRBD2. The clonotype was recovered from an elderly woman with COVID-19, enrolled during active disease. Material for sequencing was peripheral blood. CDR3: CASSPGGRDTQYF. CDR3 nucleotides: TGTGCCAGCAGCCCGGGGGGGCGTGATACGCAGTATTTT.